These T cell receptor beta chains were read from a single sample in a study of Ad26.COV2.S vaccination and SARS-CoV-2 variants. TCRdb keeps only in-frame clones here, not all; method: immunoSEQ multiplex PCR. The repertoire holds about 680,000 clones, with roughly 90% as singletons. The sample here was peripheral blood, taken in a trial of Ad26.COV2.S vaccine versus placebo. Receptors originate from a person between 18 and 59 years old who received the Ad26.COV2.S COVID-19 vaccine or a placebo. The CDR3 runs from the conserved cysteine through the conserved F or W. The D gene is left open where the match is weak. Only part of the rows carry a size: once, few, many, or a class if the clone is expanded.

V: TRBV4-3
J: TRBJ1-5
D: -
size: -
CDR3: CASSQGYSRLPNQPQHF
DNA: TGCGCCAGCAGCCAAGGGTACAGCCGTCTACCCAATCAGCCCCAGCATTTT

V: TRBV7-9
J: TRBJ1-1
D: TRBD1
size: once
CDR3: CASSLGDREFSDAEAFF
DNA: TGTGCCAGCAGCTTAGGAGACAGGGAGTTTTCTGACGCTGAAGCTTTCTTT

V: TRBV5-6
J: TRBJ2-3
D: TRBD2
size: -
CDR3: CASSGERELTDTQYF
DNA: TGTGCCAGCAGTGGCGAGCGGGAGCTCACGGATACGCAGTATTTT

V: TRBV7-2
J: TRBJ2-3
D: TRBD2
size: -
CDR3: CASSLNWRGGTDTQYF
DNA: TGTGCCAGCAGCTTAAATTGGCGGGGGGGCACAGATACGCAGTATTTT

V: TRBV7-9
J: TRBJ2-3
D: -
size: -
CDR3: CASRTQDTQYF
DNA: TGTGCCAGCAGAACTCAGGATACGCAGTATTTT

V: TRBV27
J: TRBJ2-3
D: TRBD2
size: -
CDR3: CASSPAGGAVDTQYF
DNA: TGTGCCAGCAGTCCAGCGGGGGGGGCAGTAGATACGCAGTATTTT

V: TRBV7-9
J: TRBJ2-1
D: TRBD2
size: once
CDR3: CASSLALASGNEQFF
DNA: TGTGCCAGCAGCTTAGCACTAGCGTCAGGCAATGAGCAGTTCTTC

V: TRBV27
J: TRBJ1-2
D: TRBD1
size: -
CDR3: CASSLSGQGALGGYTF
DNA: TGTGCCAGCAGTTTATCGGGCCAGGGGGCATTAGGTGGCTACACCTTC

V: TRBV5-5
J: TRBJ2-5
D: -
size: few
CDR3: CASSHLGQSQETQYF
DNA: TGTGCCAGCAGCCATTTAGGGCAGTCCCAAGAGACCCAGTACTTC

V: TRBV5-6
J: TRBJ2-7
D: TRBD2
size: -
CDR3: CASSLAEVPGLACF
DNA: TGTGCCAGCAGCTTGGCGGAAGTACCGGGACTAGCATGCTTC